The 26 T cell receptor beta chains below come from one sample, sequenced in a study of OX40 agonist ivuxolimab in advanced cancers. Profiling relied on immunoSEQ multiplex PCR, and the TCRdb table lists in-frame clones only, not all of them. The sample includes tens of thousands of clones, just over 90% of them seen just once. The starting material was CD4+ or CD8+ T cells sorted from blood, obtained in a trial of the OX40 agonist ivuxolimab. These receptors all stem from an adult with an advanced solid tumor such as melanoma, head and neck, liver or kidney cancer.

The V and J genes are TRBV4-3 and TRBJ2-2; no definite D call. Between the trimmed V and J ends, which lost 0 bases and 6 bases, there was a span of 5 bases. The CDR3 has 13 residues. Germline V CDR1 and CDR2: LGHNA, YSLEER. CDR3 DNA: TGCGCCAGCAGCCAAGATATTTCCGGGGAGCTGTTTTTT. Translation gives CASSQDISGELFF.

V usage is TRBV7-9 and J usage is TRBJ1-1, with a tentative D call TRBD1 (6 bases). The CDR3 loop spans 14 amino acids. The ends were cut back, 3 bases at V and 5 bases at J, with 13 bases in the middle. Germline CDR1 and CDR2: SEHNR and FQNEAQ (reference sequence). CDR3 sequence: CASSLGRGGTEAFF. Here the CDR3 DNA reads TGTGCCAGCAGCTTGGGGCGAGGGGGAACTGAAGCTTTCTTT.

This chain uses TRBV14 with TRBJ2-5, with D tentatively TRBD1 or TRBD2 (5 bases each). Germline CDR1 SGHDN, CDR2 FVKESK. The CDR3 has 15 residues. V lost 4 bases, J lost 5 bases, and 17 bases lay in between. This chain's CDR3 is CASSPTGPWGETQYF. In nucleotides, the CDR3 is TGTGCCAGCAGCCCGACCGGGCCCTGGGGGGAGACCCAGTACTTC. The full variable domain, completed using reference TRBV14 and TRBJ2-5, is EAGVTQFPSHSVIEKGQTVTLRCDPISGHDNLYWYRRVMGKEIKFLLHFVKESKQDESGMPNNRFLAERTGGTYSTLKVQPAELEDSGVYFCASSPTGPWGETQYFGPGTRLLVL.

The CDR3 region is CASSLRGVRGQPQHF. CDR3 sequence (DNA): TGTGCCAGCAGCCTGAGGGGTGTTCGGGGTCAGCCCCAGCATTTT. This chain connects TRBV5-8 to TRBJ1-5; perhaps TRBD1 as D (5 bases). This CDR3 is built from 15 residues. Per germline, CDR1 SGHTS and CDR2 YDEGEE. V was pared by 4 bases and J by 6 bases, with 17 bases between.

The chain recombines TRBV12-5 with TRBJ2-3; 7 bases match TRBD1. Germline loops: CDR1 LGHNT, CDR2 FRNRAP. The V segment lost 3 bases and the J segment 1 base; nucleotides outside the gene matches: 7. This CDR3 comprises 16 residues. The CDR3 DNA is TGTGCTAGTGGTTTAGAACAGGGGTCGGGCACAGATACGCAGTATTTT. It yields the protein CASGLEQGSGTDTQYF.

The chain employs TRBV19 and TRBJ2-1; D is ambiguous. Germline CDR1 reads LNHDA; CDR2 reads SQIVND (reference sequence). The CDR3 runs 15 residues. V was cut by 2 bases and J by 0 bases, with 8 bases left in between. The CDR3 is CASSINPISYNEQFF. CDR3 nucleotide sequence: TGTGCCAGTAGTATAAACCCAATCTCCTACAATGAGCAGTTCTTC.

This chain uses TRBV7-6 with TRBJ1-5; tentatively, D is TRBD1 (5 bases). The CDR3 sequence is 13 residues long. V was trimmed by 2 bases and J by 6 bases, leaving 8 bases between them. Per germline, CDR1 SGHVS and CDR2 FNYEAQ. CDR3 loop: CASSLSGSQPQHF. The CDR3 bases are TGTGCCAGCAGCTTATCAGGGAGTCAGCCCCAGCATTTT.

CDR3: CASSLRLAGGYNEQFF. The DNA of the CDR3 is TGTGCCAGCAGCCTCCGACTAGCGGGAGGGTACAATGAGCAGTTCTTC. The gene calls are TRBV7-6 and TRBJ2-1; TRBD2 aligns across 14 bases. V was clipped by 5 bases and J by 4 bases; unmatched bases: 4. The germline gives CDR1 SGHVS, CDR2 FNYEAQ. The CDR3 has 16 amino acids.

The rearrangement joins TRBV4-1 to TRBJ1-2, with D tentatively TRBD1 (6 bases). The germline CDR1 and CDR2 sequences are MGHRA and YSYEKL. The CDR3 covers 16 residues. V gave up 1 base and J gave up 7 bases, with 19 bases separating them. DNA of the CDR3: TGCGCCAGCAGCCAAGGGACAGACAATACCTGGGGTGGCTACACCTTC. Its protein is CASSQGTDNTWGGYTF.

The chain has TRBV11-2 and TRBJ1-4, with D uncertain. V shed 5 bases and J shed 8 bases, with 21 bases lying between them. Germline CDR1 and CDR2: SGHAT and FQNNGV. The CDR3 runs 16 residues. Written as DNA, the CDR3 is TGTGCCAGCAGCCCAGACAATTGGCGGCGTTCGGAAAAACTGTTTTTT. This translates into CASSPDNWRRSEKLFF. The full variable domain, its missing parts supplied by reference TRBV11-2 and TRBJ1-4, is EAGVAQSPRYKIIEKRQSVAFWCNPISGHATLYWYQQILGQGPKLLIQFQNNGVVDDSQLPKDRFSAERLKGVDSTLKIQPAKLEDSAVYLCASSPDNWRRSEKLFFGSGTQLSVL.

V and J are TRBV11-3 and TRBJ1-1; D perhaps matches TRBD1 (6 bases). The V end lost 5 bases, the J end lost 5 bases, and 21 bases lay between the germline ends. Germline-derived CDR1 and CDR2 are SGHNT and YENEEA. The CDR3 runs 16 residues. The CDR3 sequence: CASSTGGGALGTEAFF. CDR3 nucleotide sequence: TGTGCCAGCAGCACCGGGGGGGGCGCCCTCGGGACTGAAGCTTTCTTT.

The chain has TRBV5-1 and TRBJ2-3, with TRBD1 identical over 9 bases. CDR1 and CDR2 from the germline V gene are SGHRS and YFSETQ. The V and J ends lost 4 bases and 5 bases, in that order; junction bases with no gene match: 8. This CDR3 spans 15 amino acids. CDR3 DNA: TGCGCCAGCAGCCCCCGGGACAGGGCCGTAGATACGCAGTATTTT. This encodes CASSPRDRAVDTQYF.

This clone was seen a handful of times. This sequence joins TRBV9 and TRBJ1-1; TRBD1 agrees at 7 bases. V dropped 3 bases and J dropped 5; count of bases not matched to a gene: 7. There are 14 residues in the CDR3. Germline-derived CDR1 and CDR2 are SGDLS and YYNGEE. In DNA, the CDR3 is TGTGCCAGCAGCGCGACAGGGAGTTGGACTGAAGCTTTCTTT. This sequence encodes CASSATGSWTEAFF.

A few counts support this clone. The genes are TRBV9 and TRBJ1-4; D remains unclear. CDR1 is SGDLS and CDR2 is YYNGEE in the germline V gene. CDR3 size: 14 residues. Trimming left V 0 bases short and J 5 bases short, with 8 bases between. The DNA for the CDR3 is TGTGCCAGCAGCGTAGCCGGGTCCAATGAAAAACTGTTTTTT. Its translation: CASSVAGSNEKLFF.

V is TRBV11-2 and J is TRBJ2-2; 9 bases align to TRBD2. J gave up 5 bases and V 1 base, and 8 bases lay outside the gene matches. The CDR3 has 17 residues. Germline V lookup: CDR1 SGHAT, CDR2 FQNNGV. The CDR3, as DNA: TGTGCCAGCAGCTTAGGGGTGATAGCGGGAGTAACCGGGGAGCTGTTTTTT. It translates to CASSLGVIAGVTGELFF.

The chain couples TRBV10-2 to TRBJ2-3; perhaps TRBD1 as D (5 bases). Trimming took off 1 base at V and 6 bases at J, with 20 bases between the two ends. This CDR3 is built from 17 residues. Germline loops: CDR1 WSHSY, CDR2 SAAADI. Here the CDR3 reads CASSELQGPNYADTQYF. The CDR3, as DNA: TGCGCCAGCAGTGAGTTGCAGGGCCCAAATTACGCGGATACGCAGTATTTT.

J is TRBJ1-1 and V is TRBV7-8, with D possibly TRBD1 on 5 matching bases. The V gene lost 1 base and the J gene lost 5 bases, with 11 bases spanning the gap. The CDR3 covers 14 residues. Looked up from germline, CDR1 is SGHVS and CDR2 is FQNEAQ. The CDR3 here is CASSLGERGTEAFF. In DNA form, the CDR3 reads TGTGCCAGCAGCTTAGGAGAGAGGGGAACTGAAGCTTTCTTT.

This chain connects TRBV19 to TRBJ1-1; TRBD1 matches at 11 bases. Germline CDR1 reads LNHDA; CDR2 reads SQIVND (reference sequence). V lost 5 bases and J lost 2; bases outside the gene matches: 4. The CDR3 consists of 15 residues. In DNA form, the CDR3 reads TGTGCCAGTAGTCCCTGGACAGGGGGCAACACTGAAGCTTTCTTT. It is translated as CASSPWTGGNTEAFF.

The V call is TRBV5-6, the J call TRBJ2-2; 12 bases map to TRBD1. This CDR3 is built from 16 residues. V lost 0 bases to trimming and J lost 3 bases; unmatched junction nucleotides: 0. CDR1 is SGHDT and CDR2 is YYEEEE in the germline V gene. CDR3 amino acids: CASSLGDRGHTGELFF. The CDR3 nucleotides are TGTGCCAGCAGCTTGGGGGACAGGGGGCACACCGGGGAGCTGTTTTTT.

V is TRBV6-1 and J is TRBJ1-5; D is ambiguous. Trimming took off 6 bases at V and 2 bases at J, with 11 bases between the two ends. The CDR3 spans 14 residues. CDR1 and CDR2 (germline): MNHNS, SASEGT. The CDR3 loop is CASSSIGGNQPQHF. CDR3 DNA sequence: TGTGCCAGCAGCTCTATCGGGGGCAATCAGCCCCAGCATTTT.

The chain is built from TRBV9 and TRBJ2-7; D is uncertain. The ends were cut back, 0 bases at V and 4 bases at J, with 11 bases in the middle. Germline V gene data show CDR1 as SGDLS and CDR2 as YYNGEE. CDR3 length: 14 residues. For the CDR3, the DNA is TGTGCCAGCAGCGTAGAGGGCAGCGATTACGAGCAGTACTTC. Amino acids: CASSVEGSDYEQYF.

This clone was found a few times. The CDR3 DNA sequence: TGTGCCAGCTCACCACCGAGTTCGTCCACAGATACGCAGTATTTT. Its protein product is CASSPPSSSTDTQYF. The V call is TRBV18, the J call TRBJ2-3; D not resolved. The germline V gene has CDR1 KGHSH and CDR2 LQKENI. The CDR3 loop spans 15 amino acids. Trimming took off 0 bases at V and 2 bases at J, with 9 bases between the two ends.

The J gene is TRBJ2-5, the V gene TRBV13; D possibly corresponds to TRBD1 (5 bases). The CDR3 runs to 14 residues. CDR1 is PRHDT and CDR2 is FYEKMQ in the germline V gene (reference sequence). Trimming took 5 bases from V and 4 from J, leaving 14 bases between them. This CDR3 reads CASSPPARGETQYF. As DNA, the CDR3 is TGTGCCAGCAGCCCCCCGGCAAGGGGAGAGACCCAGTACTTC.

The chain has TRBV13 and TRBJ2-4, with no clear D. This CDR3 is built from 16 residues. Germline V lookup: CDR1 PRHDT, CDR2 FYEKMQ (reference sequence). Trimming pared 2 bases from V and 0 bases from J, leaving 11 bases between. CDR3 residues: CASSLFGEIAKNIQYF. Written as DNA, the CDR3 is TGTGCCAGCAGCTTATTTGGAGAAATAGCCAAAAACATTCAGTACTTC.

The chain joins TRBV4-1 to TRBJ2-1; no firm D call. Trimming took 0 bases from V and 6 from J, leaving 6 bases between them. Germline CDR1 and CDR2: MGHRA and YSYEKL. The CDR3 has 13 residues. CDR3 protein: CASSQDWSNEQFF. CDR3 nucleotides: TGCGCCAGCAGCCAAGATTGGTCCAATGAGCAGTTCTTC.

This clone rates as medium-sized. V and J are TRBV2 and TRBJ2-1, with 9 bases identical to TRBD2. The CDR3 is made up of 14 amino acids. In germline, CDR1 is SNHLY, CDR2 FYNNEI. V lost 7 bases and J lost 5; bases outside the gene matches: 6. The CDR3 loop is CASIPSGANNEQFF. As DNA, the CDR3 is TGTGCCAGCATACCTAGCGGGGCGAACAATGAGCAGTTCTTC.